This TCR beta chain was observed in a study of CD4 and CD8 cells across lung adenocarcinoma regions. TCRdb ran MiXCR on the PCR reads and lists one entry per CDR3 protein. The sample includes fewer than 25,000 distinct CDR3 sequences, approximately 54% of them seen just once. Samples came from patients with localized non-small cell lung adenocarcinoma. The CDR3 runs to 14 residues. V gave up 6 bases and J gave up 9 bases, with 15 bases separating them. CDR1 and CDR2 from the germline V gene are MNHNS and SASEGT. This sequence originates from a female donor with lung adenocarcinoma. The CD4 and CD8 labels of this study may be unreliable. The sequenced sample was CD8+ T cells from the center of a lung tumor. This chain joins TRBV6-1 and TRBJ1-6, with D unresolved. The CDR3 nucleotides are TGTGCCAGCAGCCTGGGCAGCCGTGGTTCACCCCTCCACTTT. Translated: CASSLGSRGSPLHF.